Sequencing of this T cell receptor beta chain was carried out in a study of T-cell memory formation after mild COVID-19. Study results and limitations: Contracting CD4+ clones lay largely in CM and EM, with CD8+ ones residing in EMRA. Prior to infection, memory already included some responding clones, suggesting cross-reactive memory joined. CD4+ bias marked clones expanding day 15 to 37, unlike balanced contracting clones.

V lost 9 bases to trimming and J lost 0 bases, with 17 bases between them. Germline V gene lookup returns CDR1 KGHDR and CDR2 SFDVKD. This CDR3 is built from 16 residues. Constant-segment-primed 5'RACE gave TCR alpha and TCR beta cDNA libraries with sample barcodes and UMIs. TCRdb reprocessed the 5' RACE reads with MiXCR, giving one entry per CDR3 protein. The data contain just over 150,000 distinct CDR3 sequences, less than 40% of them singletons. This clonotype came up a few times. The antigen is unknown. The source is an adult woman who had mild COVID-19 (a few samples of this study predate the infection). Cell type and time point are not known. The chain joins TRBV24-1 to TRBJ2-1; D is undetermined. Sequencing was performed on PBMCs or a T cell subset sorted from them (not recorded which). The CDR3 DNA sequence: TGTGCCACCTCCCGAGGTGGCTCGCACTCCTACAATGAGCAGTTCTTC. Its protein is CATSRGGSHSYNEQFF.